This T cell receptor beta chain was recorded in a study of blood T cells in healthy people across ages. On the study more broadly: About one barcoded beta molecule was captured per two T cells (by template switching). Study-wide results and caveats: The long-lived group displayed more naive CD4+ cells, plus higher diversity, than the aged donors did.

The authors ran a second PCR of about 7 to 12 cycles using a sample-barcoded 5' primer and a J-beta primer mix. TCRdb re-analysed the 5' RACE reads in MiXCR, keeping a single row per CDR3 protein. The sample carries 1.5 million to 1.8 million distinct CDR3 sequences, approximately 43% recorded once. Per-sample PBMC isolation yielded at least 7 million cells. This clonotype was seen a few times. Its antigen is currently unknown. The sequence came from a woman under 30 in good health. Sequenced: blood.

The CDR3 loop reads CSVGRDGYTF. The CDR3 nucleotides are TGCAGCGTTGGCAGGGATGGCTACACCTTC. The chain joins TRBV29-1 to TRBJ1-2; D may be TRBD1 (5 bases). The CDR3 has 10 amino acids. V shed 4 bases and J shed 6 bases, with 6 bases lying between them. Per the germline V gene, CDR1 is SQVTM and CDR2 is ANQGSEA. Based on the CDR3 plus reference TRBV29-1 and TRBJ1-2, the full variable domain is SAVISQKPSRDICQRGTSLTIQCQVDSQVTMMFWYRQQPGQSLTLIATANQGSEATYESGFVIDKFPISRPNLTFSTLTVSNMSPEDSSIYLCSVGRDGYTFGSGTRLTVV.